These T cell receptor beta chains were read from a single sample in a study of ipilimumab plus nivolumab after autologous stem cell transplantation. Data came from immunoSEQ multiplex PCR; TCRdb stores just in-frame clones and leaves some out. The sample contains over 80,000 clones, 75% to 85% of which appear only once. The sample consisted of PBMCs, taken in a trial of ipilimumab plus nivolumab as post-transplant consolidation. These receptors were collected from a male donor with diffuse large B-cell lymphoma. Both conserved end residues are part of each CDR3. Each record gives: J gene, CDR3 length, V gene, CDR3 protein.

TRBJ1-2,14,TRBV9,CASSGLGQGEGYTF
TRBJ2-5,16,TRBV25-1,CASTNSGTGEGETQYF
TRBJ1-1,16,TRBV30,CAWSVRQGGRSTEAFF
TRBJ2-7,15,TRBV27,CASSFGGQGTYEQYF
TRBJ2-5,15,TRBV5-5,CASSLSRGGRETQYF
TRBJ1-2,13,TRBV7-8,CASSPDANYGYTF
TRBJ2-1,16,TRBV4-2,CASSQSLAQDYNEQFF
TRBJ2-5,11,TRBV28,CASRSMETQYF
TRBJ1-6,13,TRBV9,CASSGQGNSPLHF
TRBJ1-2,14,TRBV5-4,CASSPPGTIYGYTF
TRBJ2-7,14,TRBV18,CASSPASVGYEQYF
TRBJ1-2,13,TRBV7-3,CASSLIQGEGYTF
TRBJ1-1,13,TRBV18,CASSTGINTEAFF
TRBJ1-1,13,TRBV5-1,CASSLTRGTEAFF
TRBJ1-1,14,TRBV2,CARATGIMNTEAFF
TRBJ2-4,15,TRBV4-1,CASSRVGEAKNIQYF
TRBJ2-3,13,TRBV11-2,CASSPGPLNTQYF
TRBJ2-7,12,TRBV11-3,CASSNRQNEQYF
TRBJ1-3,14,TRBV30,CASSTQTPGNTIYF
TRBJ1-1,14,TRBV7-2,CASSTGALSTEAFF
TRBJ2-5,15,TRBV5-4,CASSPGGAFQETQYF
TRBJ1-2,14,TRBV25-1,CASSEDWAASGYTF
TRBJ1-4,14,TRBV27,CASSLSGNGEKLFF
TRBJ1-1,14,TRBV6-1,CATLGGALNTEAFF
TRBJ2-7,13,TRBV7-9,CASSLWQGHEQYF
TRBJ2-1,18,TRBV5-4,CASSLDRRTSFSYNEQFF
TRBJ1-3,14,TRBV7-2,CASSTGVGGNTIYF